This T cell receptor (beta chain) appears in the sequencing data of a study of shared clonotypes between healthy human individuals. Study-level information: Three plates were used per donor for CD4 naive, three for CD4 memory, two for CD8 naive and one for CD8 memory.

A note on this clone: The target antigen is unknown.

J lost 2 bases, V lost 6 bases, and 11 bases had no gene match. The germline V gene encodes CDR1 MDHEN and CDR2 SYDVKM. The CDR3 runs 18 residues. Notes on the study in general: Owing to a small donor count, the genetic and exposure-history diversity represented was limited.

Method: immunoSEQ multiplex PCR; TCRdb's copy keeps in-frame clones and lacks some. This table has over 1.4 million clones, roughly 96% appearing once. The chain combines TRBV28 with TRBJ1-5; TRBD1 agrees at 12 bases. The TCR originated in a young man in good health. The sequencing input was naive CD4+ T cells sorted from blood. Specified subset: CD45RA+ positively selected. The CDR3 region has the DNA TGTGCCAGCAGAACAGGGACAGGGGGCTTCTTTGGCAATCAGCCCCAGCATTTT. Amino acid sequence: CASRTGTGGFFGNQPQHF.